These T cell receptor beta chains were read from a single sample in a study of cytomegalovirus exposure and HLA in healthy donors. Sequenced by immunoSEQ multiplex PCR; TCRdb stores in-frame clones only, minus some. The table lists around 200,000 clones, around 89% of them singletons. Sequencing was performed on PBMCs. Receptors were obtained from a young woman in good health and CMV-seronegative. Each CDR3 is given with its conserved first and last residue. A D gene is named only where the DNA matches it firmly. Clone size is not always given. Where it is, it says once, few, many or a class for expanded clones.

clone size,J gene,V gene,D gene,CDR3 protein,CDR3 DNA
NA,TRBJ2-7,TRBV6-1,NA,CASSVERYYEQYF,TGTGCCAGCAGTGTCGAGAGATACTACGAGCAGTACTTC
NA,TRBJ1-2,TRBV11-2,NA,CASSPNGGVGGYTF,TGTGCCAGCAGCCCTAATGGGGGGGTGGGTGGCTACACCTTC
NA,TRBJ1-3,TRBV5-8,NA,CASSLRGNYGNTIYF,TGTGCCAGCAGCTTACGGGGGAATTATGGAAACACCATATATTTT
few,TRBJ1-1,TRBV6-5,NA,CASSYSIHEEDTEAFF,TGTGCCAGCAGTTACTCGATCCATGAAGAGGACACTGAAGCTTTCTTT
NA,TRBJ1-4,TRBV23-1,NA,CASSQSPGASTNEKLFF,TGCGCCAGCAGTCAATCGCCAGGGGCTTCAACTAATGAAAAACTGTTTTTT
NA,TRBJ2-3,TRBV7-6,TRBD2,CASSLAVAGVFADTQYF,TGTGCCAGCAGCTTAGCTGTAGCGGGGGTCTTCGCAGATACGCAGTATTTT
once,TRBJ2-2,TRBV4-2,TRBD2,CASSRGRALNTGELFF,TGTGCCAGCAGTCGCGGGAGGGCCCTGAACACCGGGGAGCTGTTTTTT
NA,TRBJ2-1,TRBV5-1,TRBD2,CASSSTSGGAYEQFF,TGCGCCAGCAGCTCGACTAGCGGGGGGGCATATGAGCAGTTCTTC
NA,TRBJ2-3,TRBV2,NA,CASGSGTPRTDTQYF,TGTGCCAGCGGCTCCGGGACTCCTCGCACAGATACGCAGTATTTT
NA,TRBJ2-7,TRBV5-1,TRBD1,CASSLDRGPHEQYF,TGCGCCAGCAGCTTGGACAGGGGACCCCACGAGCAGTACTTC
NA,TRBJ1-4,TRBV30,NA,CAWSAIQVPLYATNEKLFF,TGTGCCTGGAGTGCAATACAGGTTCCCTTATACGCAACTAATGAAAAACTGTTTTTT
NA,TRBJ2-7,TRBV5-4,NA,CASSWDSEGEQYF,TGTGCCAGCAGTTGGGACTCCGAGGGAGAGCAGTACTTC
NA,TRBJ2-7,TRBV7-8,TRBD1,CASSPQRTGPYEQYF,TGTGCCAGCAGCCCTCAACGGACAGGGCCCTACGAGCAGTACTTC
NA,TRBJ2-7,TRBV10-3,NA,CATTGHNYEQYF,TGTGCCACCACGGGACACAACTACGAGCAGTACTTC
few,TRBJ2-1,TRBV19,TRBD2,CASSRRGGFYNEQFF,TGTGCCAGTAGTAGGCGGGGGGGCTTCTACAATGAGCAGTTCTTC
NA,TRBJ1-2,TRBV6-5,NA,CASSSWGTQNYGYTF,TGTGCCAGCAGTTCCTGGGGGACTCAAAACTATGGCTACACCTTC
NA,TRBJ2-7,TRBV19,TRBD2,CASSTTPGGNYEQYF,TGTGCCAGTAGTACCACTCCGGGAGGAAATTACGAGCAGTACTTC
NA,TRBJ2-7,TRBV7-2,TRBD2,CASSLNSVTSEVF,TGTGCCAGCAGCTTGAACAGTGTTACTAGCGAAGTCTTC
NA,TRBJ1-3,TRBV11-2,NA,CASSSGLPWTAGNTIYF,TGTGCCAGCAGCTCGGGTCTACCTTGGACAGCTGGAAACACCATATATTTT
NA,TRBJ1-1,TRBV5-1,TRBD1,CASSLAAGGTEAFF,TGCGCCAGCAGCTTGGCGGCAGGGGGCACTGAAGCTTTCTTT
NA,TRBJ2-1,TRBV27,TRBD1,CASSFGTGGRNEQFF,TGTGCCAGCAGTTTCGGGACAGGGGGCAGAAATGAGCAGTTCTTC
NA,TRBJ2-7,TRBV4-1,NA,CASSQDPHSSYEQYF,TGCGCCAGCAGCCAAGATCCCCACAGCTCCTACGAGCAGTACTTC